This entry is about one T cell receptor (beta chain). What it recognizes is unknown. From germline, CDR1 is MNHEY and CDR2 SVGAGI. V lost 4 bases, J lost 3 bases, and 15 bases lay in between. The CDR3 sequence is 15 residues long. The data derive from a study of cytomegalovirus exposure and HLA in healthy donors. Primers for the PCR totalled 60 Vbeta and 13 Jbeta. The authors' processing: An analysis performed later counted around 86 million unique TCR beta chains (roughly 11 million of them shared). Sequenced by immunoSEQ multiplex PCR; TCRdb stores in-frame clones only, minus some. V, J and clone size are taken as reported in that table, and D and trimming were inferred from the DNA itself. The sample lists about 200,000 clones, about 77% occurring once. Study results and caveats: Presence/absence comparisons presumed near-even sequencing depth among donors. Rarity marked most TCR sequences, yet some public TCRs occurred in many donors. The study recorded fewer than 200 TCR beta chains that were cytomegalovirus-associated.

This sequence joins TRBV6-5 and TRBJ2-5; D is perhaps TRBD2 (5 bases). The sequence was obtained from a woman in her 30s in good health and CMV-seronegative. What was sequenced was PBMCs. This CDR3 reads CASSSLGGPKETQYF. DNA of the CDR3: TGTGCCAGCAGTTCCCTGGGCGGGCCTAAAGAGACCCAGTACTTC.